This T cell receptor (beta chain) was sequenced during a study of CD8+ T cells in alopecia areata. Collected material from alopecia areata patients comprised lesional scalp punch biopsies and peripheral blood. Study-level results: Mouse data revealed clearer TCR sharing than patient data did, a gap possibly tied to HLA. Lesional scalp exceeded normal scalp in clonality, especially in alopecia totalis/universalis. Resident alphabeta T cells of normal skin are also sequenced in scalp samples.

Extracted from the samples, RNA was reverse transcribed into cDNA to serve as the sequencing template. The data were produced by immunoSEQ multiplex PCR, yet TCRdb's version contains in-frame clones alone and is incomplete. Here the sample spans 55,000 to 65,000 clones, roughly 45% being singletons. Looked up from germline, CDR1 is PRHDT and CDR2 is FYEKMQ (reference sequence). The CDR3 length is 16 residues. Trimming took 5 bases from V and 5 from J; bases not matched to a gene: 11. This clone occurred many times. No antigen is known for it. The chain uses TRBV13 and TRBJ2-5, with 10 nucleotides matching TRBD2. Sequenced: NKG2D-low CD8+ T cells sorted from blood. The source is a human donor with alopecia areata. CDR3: CASSLRLAGEAETQYF. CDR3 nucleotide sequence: TGTGCCAGCAGCCTTAGACTAGCGGGCGAAGCGGAGACCCAGTACTTC. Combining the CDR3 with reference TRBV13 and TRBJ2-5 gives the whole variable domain AAGVIQSPRHLIKEKRETATLKCYPIPRHDTVYWYQQGPGQDPQFLISFYEKMQSDKGSIPDRFSAQQFSDYHSELNMSSLELGDSALYFCASSLRLAGEAETQYFGPGTRLLVL.